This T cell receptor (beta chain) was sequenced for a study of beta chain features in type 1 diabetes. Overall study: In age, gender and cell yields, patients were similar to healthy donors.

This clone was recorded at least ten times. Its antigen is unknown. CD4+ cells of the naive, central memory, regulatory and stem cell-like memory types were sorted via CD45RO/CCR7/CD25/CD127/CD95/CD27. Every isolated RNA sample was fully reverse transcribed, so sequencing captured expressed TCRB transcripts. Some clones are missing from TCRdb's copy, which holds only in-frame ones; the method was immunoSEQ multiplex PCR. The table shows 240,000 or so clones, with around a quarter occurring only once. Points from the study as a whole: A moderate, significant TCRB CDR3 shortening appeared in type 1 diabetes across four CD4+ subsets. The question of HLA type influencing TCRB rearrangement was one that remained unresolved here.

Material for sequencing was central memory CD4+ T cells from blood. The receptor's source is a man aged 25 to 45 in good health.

The CDR3 region is CASSQESALEQFF. The CDR3 DNA sequence: TGCGCCAGCAGCCAGGAGTCAGCATTGGAGCAGTTCTTC. The V and J genes are TRBV4-3 and TRBJ2-1; D not resolved. Trimming cost V 3 bases and J 10 bases, with 13 bases left between them. The germline V gene encodes CDR1 LGHNA and CDR2 YSLEER. The CDR3 totals 13 residues.